The clone carrying this TCR beta chain was counted a few times. These data originate in a study of patients and donors after allogeneic stem cell transplantation. TCRdb passed the RT-PCR reads through MiXCR, listing each CDR3 protein once. The data contain about 90,000 distinct CDR3 sequences, 40% to 60% of them singletons. The sequenced sample consisted of blood, either unsorted or a sorted T cell fraction (not recorded which). The sequence was collected from a human donor who was either an allogeneic HSCT recipient or a stem cell or donor lymphocyte infusion donor (not recorded which). It is not recorded whose cells these are; they may come from a transplant donor.

The DNA of the CDR3 is TGTGCCAGCAGCCAAGATAAGGTAGTGGGTGAAAAACTGTTTTTT. It codes for CASSQDKVVGEKLFF. The chain links TRBV4-2 to TRBJ1-4; D call uncertain. Germline CDR1 and CDR2: LGHNA and YNFKEQ. CDR3 length: 15 residues. Trimming shortened V by 0 bases and J by 7 bases, and 12 bases separated the two germline ends.